This T cell receptor (beta chain) was identified in a study of shared clonotypes between healthy human individuals (dated by TCRdb to 2018 to 2021). In terms of the full investigation: Three men and a couple of women, aged 18 to 49 years, made up the cohort. To increase sequencing depth and limit assay-specific biases, different laboratories used diverse techniques to prepare libraries and sequence TCR repertoires. For each donor, CD4 naive and CD4 memory were each run on three plates, CD8 naive on two plates, and CD8 memory on one plate. To estimate repertoire size and how much clonotype sharing occurs between individuals, the study deeply sequenced the blood TCR repertoires of five healthy adults. Per donor, leukapheresis produced somewhere between about 0.9 and 9.5 billion PBMCs.

Healthy HIV-negative adults with no recently reported acute infections or vaccinations were included as donors. Every donor was a Caucasian adult residing in Nashville, Tennessee, USA. The CD8 memory samples were a combination of magnetically selected CD45RO+ cells and CCR7-negative CD45RA+ effector memory (TemRA) cells. Blood was collected by leukapheresis, and PBMCs were isolated by Ficoll-Histopaque density gradient centrifugation and then cryopreserved in liquid nitrogen vapor phase. Purity and quantity of every magnetically sorted T cell population were checked by analytical flow cytometry. Genomic DNA was isolated from each sorted fraction and quantified by UV absorbance on a Nanodrop 2000c. The CDR3 starts with the cysteine, ends with the phenylalanine, and has 13 residues. Here the CDR3 DNA is all that survives: 39 bases in frame from base 1. V and J are truncated by 0 bases and 5 bases respectively, leaving an intervening sequence of 6 bases. CDR1 LGHNA and CDR2 YSLEER are derived from the germline V gene.

Paper-wide results and their limitations: Pairwise subsampling led to the expectation that sequencing depth would affect the degree of clonotype sharing among donors. Larger estimated clonotype richness was generally found for naive subsets than for memory subsets. Compared with non-shared clonotypes, the clonotypes found in all four sorted-subset donors had higher generation probabilities. Even with the large sequencing depth, rarefaction of the sorted-subset datasets indicated that sequencing was incomplete. Only blood was sampled, and tissue TCR repertoires likely differ from those in blood. Around 5% of naive CD4, around 4% of naive CD8, roughly 2.5% of memory CD4, and roughly 0.4% of memory CD8 clonotypes were shared across several donors. The genetic and exposure-history diversity represented was limited by the small number of donors.

Note on this clone: The antigen it recognizes is unknown. Per-base qualities were not stored, and no clone one base away is much larger.

Using the deep immunoSEQ assay, TCR CDR3 regions were amplified from genomic DNA by multiplex PCR. Extracted genomic DNA from each cell subset was distributed evenly across all wells of several immunoSEQ 96-well plates, and each plate was treated as a replicate. For sorted subsets, about 220 ng of genomic DNA, equivalent to some 30,000 T cell genomes, went into each replicate PCR. Purified libraries were quantified with a Qubit 3.0 fluorometer, sized on a Bioanalyzer 2100, and re-quantified with the KAPA Library Quantification kit. A separate single-read 150-cycle Illumina NextSeq 550 flow cell was used to sequence each immunoSEQ 96-well plate. Per the source publication's procedure: Because the immunoSEQ output included only junctional sequences and no quality scores, the filtering could not be the same as the filtering used for full-length reads. To assign V/J genes and CDR3, sequences were annotated using PyIR, a Python wrapper for IgBLAST v1.9, with IMGT germline references. Reads with weak V/J assignments (E-value above 1e-6), missing CDR3, stop codons, out-of-frame junctions, or ambiguous translated residues were removed. A V3J clonotype was defined by an identical inferred V gene, J gene, and CDR3 amino acid sequence. To compute the percentage overlap between repertoires, the number of shared unique clonotypes was divided by the size of the smaller repertoire. Richness of each repertoire was evaluated using RTK rarefaction, the Chao1 estimator, and Recon v2.1 estimates of unobserved clonotypes. For all TCRbeta clonotypes obtained by the gDNA method from a handful of donors, generation probabilities were computed with OLGA. What TCRdb holds here is the immuneACCESS table cut down to in-frame rearrangements. Part of the clones is not present; checked against another copy, under half of the missing clones reflect an unresolved V gene, and the others are unexplained. The V and J calls and clone size come from that table; D and trimming were worked out from the DNA. Within this sample are roughly 320,000 clones, with around 90% of them counted one time only. The leading ten clones occupy about 17% of the sample.

This clonotype was sampled from a man aged 18 to 29 in good health. Material: memory CD8+ T cells sorted from blood. Interpreted using the paper, the cell subset or site label stands for: CD45RO+ cells pooled with CCR7-negative TemRA cells. Recombination joined TRBV4-3 with TRBJ2-3, with the D segment identity uncertain. The nucleotide sequence is TGCGCCAGCAGCCAAGATGGCTTAGATACGCAGTATTTT. Its product reads: CASSQDGLDTQYF.